This T cell receptor beta chain stems from a study of cytomegalovirus exposure and HLA in healthy donors. There are 15 residues in the CDR3. CDR1 and CDR2 from the germline V gene are MDHEN and SYDVKM. V lost 2 bases to trimming and J lost 3 bases, with 11 bases between them. Comment on this clone: The antigen is undetermined.

This PCR relied on a set of 60 Vbeta primers and 13 Jbeta primers. The protocol was immunoSEQ multiplex PCR, while the TCRdb copy is restricted to in-frame clones and leaves out a portion. The sample comprises 100,000 or so clones, approximately 84% of which are singletons, and around 1.9% rests with the top ten. Study-wide results and limits: Reported findings show TCR beta sequences accurately forecast HLA-A and HLA-B alleles in most subjects. Analysis was performed later, and it showed HLA-associated TCR beta chains to be more clonally expanded than equally common others. In an earlier analysis, productive rearrangement rates for most beta V segments clustered near 87% or 30%.

The J gene is TRBJ1-5, the V gene TRBV28; unclear D gene. What was sequenced was PBMCs. This receptor was identified in a man aged 18 to 35 in good health and CMV-seronegative. CDR3 amino acids: CASSLLADLNQPQHF. Here the CDR3 DNA reads TGTGCCAGCAGTTTACTGGCAGATCTCAATCAGCCCCAGCATTTT.